The 3 T cell receptor beta chains below all came from one sample that was sequenced in a study of a mutant IDH1 vaccine in newly diagnosed glioma. As for time point: week 35, safety follow-up. Vaccinated patients received 300 ug of mutant IDH1 20-mer peptide per dose, with topical imiquimod. Sequencing used immunoSEQ multiplex PCR; TCRdb keeps in-frame clones, though not all of them. The data contain tens of thousands of clones, around nine tenths of them seen just once; the ten biggest clones take up 1.5% to 2.5%. Antigens for these TCRs are unknown. Sequenced here: PBMCs, sampled from a glioma patient whose treatment included an IDH1 peptide vaccine. These receptors all stem from a young man with glioma.

The chain is built from TRBV13 and TRBJ2-3; no definite D call. Trimming pared 0 bases from V and 6 bases from J, leaving 7 bases between. The CDR3 is 13 amino acids. The germline V gene has CDR1 PRHDT and CDR2 FYEKMQ (reference sequence). The CDR3 DNA follows: TGTGCCAGCAGCTTAGGATCTGGGGATACGCAGTATTTT. Translating gives CASSLGSGDTQYF. Supplemented by reference TRBV13 and TRBJ2-3, the full variable domain reads AAGVIQSPRHLIKEKRETATLKCYPIPRHDTVYWYQQGPGQDPQFLISFYEKMQSDKGSIPDRFSAQQFSDYHSELNMSSLELGDSALYFCASSLGSGDTQYFGPGTRLTVL.

This chain links TRBV7-9 with TRBJ2-1; 7 nucleotides match TRBD1. Germline CDR1 and CDR2: SEHNR and FQNEAQ (reference sequence). This CDR3 contains 14 residues. V shed 0 bases, J shed 7 bases, and the junction held 3 bases outside the gene matches. CDR3 nucleotide sequence: TGTGCCAGCAGCTTAGCACAGGGGAAAAATGAGCAGTTCTTC. Residues: CASSLAQGKNEQFF. Full variable domain (outside the CDR3, taken from reference TRBV7-9 and TRBJ2-1): DTGVSQNPRHKITKRGQNVTFRCDPISEHNRLYWYRQTLGQGPEFLTYFQNEAQLEKSRLLSDRFSAERPKGSFSTLEIQRTEQGDSAMYLCASSLAQGKNEQFFGPGTRLTVL.

This chain joins TRBV5-4 and TRBJ2-7; TRBD1 aligns across 11 bases. The CDR3 is made up of 16 amino acids. Germline CDR1 and CDR2: SGHNT and YYREEE (reference sequence). The junction had 11 bases not matched to a gene; V was cut back by 4 bases and J by 5 bases. CDR3 in amino acids: CASSLDRDRGFHEQYF. The CDR3 DNA reads as TGTGCCAGCAGCCTGGACCGGGACAGGGGGTTTCACGAGCAGTACTTC.